The T cell receptor beta chain described here comes from a study of cytomegalovirus exposure and HLA in healthy donors. PCR employed 60 Vbeta and 13 Jbeta primers. Assay: immunoSEQ multiplex PCR; the TCRdb copy retains only in-frame clones and omits some. Found here are about 130,000 clones, more than 75% of them singletons; the top ten hold approximately 11%. This sequence was found in a man aged 30 to 45 in good health and CMV-seropositive. The sample taken for sequencing was PBMCs.

The CDR3 sequence is CAGHTGFQETQYF. The CDR3, as DNA: TGCGCCGGTCATACAGGGTTCCAGGAGACCCAGTACTTC. The V gene is TRBV4-3, the J gene TRBJ2-5; D may be TRBD1 (6 bases). The CDR3 contains 13 residues. Germline CDR1 reads LGHNA; CDR2 reads YSLEER. Trimming took off 11 bases at V and 5 bases at J, with 18 bases between the two ends.